This TCR beta chain came from a study of breast tumors, draining lymph nodes, adjacent tissues. In this sample, this clonotype turned up many times. The antigen is unknown. TCRdb used MiXCR to reprocess the multiplex PCR reads, holding one entry per CDR3 protein. The table lists 290,000 or so distinct CDR3 sequences, about 30% of them singletons. Breast cancer patients provided tissue from their axillary draining lymph nodes. Study results and caveats: Luminal-like breast cancer showed significantly higher tumor–nontumor repertoire similarity than basal-like. Data only fit, rather than demonstrated, lymph node origin of most tumor T cells. Tumor repertoires ranked between lymph nodes and nontumor tissue in diversity, with V and J gene preferences. Most tumor T cells seemingly derive from lymph node, then expand in tumor.

The CDR3 is 14 amino acids. J lost 3 bases, V lost 2 bases, and 2 bases had no gene match. The germline V gene has CDR1 MNHEY and CDR2 SVGAGI. The genes are TRBV6-5 and TRBJ2-7, with 9 bases identical to TRBD1. Sequencing was done on a sample of axillary lymph node tissue. This sequence originates from a female donor with breast cancer. Some clones in this sample may be carry-over from other donors' samples. CDR3 amino acids: CASSYVGQGYEQYF. For the CDR3, the DNA is TGTGCCAGCAGTTACGTGGGACAGGGCTACGAGCAGTACTTC.